This paragraph reports one T cell receptor (beta chain). The data stem from a study of blood T cell repertoires in COVID-19. In the original workflow: The authors estimated nucleated cell counts from reference gene primer amplification. The protocol was immunoSEQ multiplex PCR, while the TCRdb copy is restricted to in-frame clones and leaves out a portion. V and J calls plus clone size are reproduced from that table; the DNA served to infer D and trimming. The sample lists fewer than 250,000 clones, around 83% occurring once. This TCR derives from a woman between 50 and 59 years old with acute or convalescent COVID-19. The source material was peripheral blood.

CDR3 in DNA: TGTGCCAGCAGCTTAGGGGACTTGTTGGGCACTGAAGCTTTCTTT. Its protein is CASSLGDLLGTEAFF. V gene TRBV7-9 combines with J gene TRBJ1-1, with D possibly matching TRBD1 (5 bases). The length of the CDR3 is 15 residues. Germline-derived CDR1 and CDR2 are SEHNR and FQNEAQ (reference sequence). The V and J ends lost 1 base and 4 bases respectively, with 13 bases between them.